Shown below are 8 T cell receptor beta chains from a single sample sequenced in a study of blood T cell repertoires in COVID-19. Sequenced by immunoSEQ multiplex PCR; TCRdb stores in-frame clones only, minus some. Altogether 90,000 or so clones are present, 88% being singletons, with the ten largest covering roughly 0.51%. The specimen was peripheral blood. These receptors were obtained from a man aged 60 to 75 with acute or convalescent COVID-19.

The chain recombines TRBV5-1 with TRBJ1-2, with 7 bases fitting TRBD1. The CDR3 length is 14 residues. J lost 1 base, V lost 5 bases, and 5 bases had no gene match. CDR1 and CDR2 from the germline V gene are SGHRS and YFSETQ. The CDR3 DNA sequence: TGCGCCAGCAGTCCCGGGACAGATAACTATGGCTACACCTTC. Translating gives CASSPGTDNYGYTF.

V usage is TRBV18 and J usage is TRBJ2-2, with a weak D call TRBD1 (5 bases). Per the germline V gene, CDR1 is KGHSH and CDR2 is LQKENI. The CDR3 runs 16 residues. The V gene lost 1 base and the J gene lost 3 bases, with 12 bases spanning the gap. The CDR3 region has the DNA TGTGCCAGCTCACCACTACTGGGGCCGGACACCGGGGAGCTGTTTTTT. Translation gives CASSPLLGPDTGELFF.

V gene TRBV6-6 combines with J gene TRBJ2-1; TRBD2 matches at 7 bases. Germline CDR1 reads MNHNY; CDR2 reads SVGAGI (reference sequence). The J segment lost 6 bases and the V segment lost 4 bases, leaving 9 bases of the junction unmatched. This CDR3 contains 15 residues. The CDR3 DNA reads TGTGCCAGCAGTTTCTCAGGGAGGGCTAGCAATGAGCAGTTCTTC. Translation: CASSFSGRASNEQFF.

The V call is TRBV10-3, the J call TRBJ1-6, with D perhaps TRBD1 (6 bases). Germline V gives CDR1 ENHRY, CDR2 SYGVKD. This CDR3 has 15 residues. Trimming removed 3 bases from V and 4 bases from J, with 10 bases in between. CDR3 DNA: TGTGCCATCAGTGATGGACAGCAATATAATTCACCCCTCCACTTT. It is translated as CAISDGQQYNSPLHF.

The chain is built from TRBV28 and TRBJ1-6; 8 positions match TRBD1. From germline, CDR1 is MDHEN and CDR2 SYDVKM. The trim removed 5 bases at V and 5 bases at J, leaving 5 bases unmatched. The CDR3 length is 15 residues. This chain's CDR3 is CASSDRTGNNSPLHF. CDR3 nucleotides: TGTGCCAGCAGTGACCGGACAGGGAATAATTCACCCCTCCACTTT.

The chain has TRBV19 and TRBJ2-7; TRBD2 agrees at 13 bases. This CDR3 is built from 15 residues. Germline CDR1 is LNHDA and CDR2 is SQIVND (reference sequence). Losses at the gene ends were 5 bases for V and 6 bases for J; bases not matched to a gene: 7. DNA for the CDR3: TGTGCCAGTAGTGCCGCGGGACTAGCGGGATCCGAGCAGTACTTC. Its protein is CASSAAGLAGSEQYF.

This rearrangement joins TRBV19 to TRBJ2-7, with 14 positions matching TRBD2. The germline V gene encodes CDR1 LNHDA and CDR2 SQIVND (reference sequence). The CDR3 consists of 15 residues. Trimming took 6 bases from V and 4 from J; bases not matched to a gene: 5. The CDR3 is CASRAGTSGSYEQYF. CDR3 in DNA: TGTGCCAGTAGAGCCGGGACTAGCGGGAGTTACGAGCAGTACTTC. The full variable domain, in which reference TRBV19 and TRBJ2-7 provide the parts outside the CDR3, is DGGITQSPKYLFRKEGQNVTLSCEQNLNHDAMYWYRQDPGQGLRLIYYSQIVNDFQKGDIAEGYSVSREKKESFPLTVTSAQKNPTAFYLCASRAGTSGSYEQYFGPGTRLTVT.

The rearrangement joins TRBV5-6 to TRBJ1-3; TRBD1 is a possible D gene (6 bases). CDR1 is SGHDT and CDR2 is YYEEEE in the germline V gene. The CDR3 consists of 16 residues. Trimming removed 2 bases from V and 2 bases from J, with 14 bases in between. The CDR3 here is CASSFPDRSTGNTIYF. In DNA form, the CDR3 reads TGTGCCAGCAGCTTTCCAGACAGGTCCACTGGAAACACCATATATTTT. Combining the CDR3 with reference TRBV5-6 and TRBJ1-3 gives the whole variable domain DAGVTQSPTHLIKTRGQQVTLRCSPKSGHDTVSWYQQALGQGPQFIFQYYEEEERQRGNFPDRFSGHQFPNYSSELNVNALLLGDSALYLCASSFPDRSTGNTIYFGEGSWLTVV.